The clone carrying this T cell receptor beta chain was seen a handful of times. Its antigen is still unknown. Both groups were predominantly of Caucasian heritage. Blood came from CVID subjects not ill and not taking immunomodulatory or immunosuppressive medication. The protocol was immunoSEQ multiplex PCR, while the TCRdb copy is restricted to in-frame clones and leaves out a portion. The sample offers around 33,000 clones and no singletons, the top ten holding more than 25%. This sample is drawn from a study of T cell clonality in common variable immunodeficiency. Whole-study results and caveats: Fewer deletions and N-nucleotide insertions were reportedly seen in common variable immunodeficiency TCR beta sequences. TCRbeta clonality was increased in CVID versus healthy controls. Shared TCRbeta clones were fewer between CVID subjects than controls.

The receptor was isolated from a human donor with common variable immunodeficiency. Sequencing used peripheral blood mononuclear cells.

Partial CDR3 DNA: TGCGCCAGCAGCTTGGGACAGGGGATTACCTACGAG. It encodes CASSLGQGITYE. The whole CDR3 protein is CASSLGQGITYEQYF. The chain joins TRBV5-1 to TRBJ2-7; 8 nucleotides match TRBD1. The read finishes 3 residues shy of the CDR3 end, and the germline J gene is used to complete it. Looked up from germline, CDR1 is SGHRS and CDR2 is YFSETQ. The trim removed 0 bases at V and 2 bases at J, leaving 4 bases unmatched. This CDR3 is 15 amino acids long. Combining the CDR3 with reference TRBV5-1 and TRBJ2-7 gives the whole variable domain KAGVTQTPRYLIKTRGQQVTLSCSPISGHRSVSWYQQTPGQGLQFLFEYFSETQRNKGNFPGRFSGRQFSNSRSEMNVSTLELGDSALYLCASSLGQGITYEQYFGPGTRLTVT.